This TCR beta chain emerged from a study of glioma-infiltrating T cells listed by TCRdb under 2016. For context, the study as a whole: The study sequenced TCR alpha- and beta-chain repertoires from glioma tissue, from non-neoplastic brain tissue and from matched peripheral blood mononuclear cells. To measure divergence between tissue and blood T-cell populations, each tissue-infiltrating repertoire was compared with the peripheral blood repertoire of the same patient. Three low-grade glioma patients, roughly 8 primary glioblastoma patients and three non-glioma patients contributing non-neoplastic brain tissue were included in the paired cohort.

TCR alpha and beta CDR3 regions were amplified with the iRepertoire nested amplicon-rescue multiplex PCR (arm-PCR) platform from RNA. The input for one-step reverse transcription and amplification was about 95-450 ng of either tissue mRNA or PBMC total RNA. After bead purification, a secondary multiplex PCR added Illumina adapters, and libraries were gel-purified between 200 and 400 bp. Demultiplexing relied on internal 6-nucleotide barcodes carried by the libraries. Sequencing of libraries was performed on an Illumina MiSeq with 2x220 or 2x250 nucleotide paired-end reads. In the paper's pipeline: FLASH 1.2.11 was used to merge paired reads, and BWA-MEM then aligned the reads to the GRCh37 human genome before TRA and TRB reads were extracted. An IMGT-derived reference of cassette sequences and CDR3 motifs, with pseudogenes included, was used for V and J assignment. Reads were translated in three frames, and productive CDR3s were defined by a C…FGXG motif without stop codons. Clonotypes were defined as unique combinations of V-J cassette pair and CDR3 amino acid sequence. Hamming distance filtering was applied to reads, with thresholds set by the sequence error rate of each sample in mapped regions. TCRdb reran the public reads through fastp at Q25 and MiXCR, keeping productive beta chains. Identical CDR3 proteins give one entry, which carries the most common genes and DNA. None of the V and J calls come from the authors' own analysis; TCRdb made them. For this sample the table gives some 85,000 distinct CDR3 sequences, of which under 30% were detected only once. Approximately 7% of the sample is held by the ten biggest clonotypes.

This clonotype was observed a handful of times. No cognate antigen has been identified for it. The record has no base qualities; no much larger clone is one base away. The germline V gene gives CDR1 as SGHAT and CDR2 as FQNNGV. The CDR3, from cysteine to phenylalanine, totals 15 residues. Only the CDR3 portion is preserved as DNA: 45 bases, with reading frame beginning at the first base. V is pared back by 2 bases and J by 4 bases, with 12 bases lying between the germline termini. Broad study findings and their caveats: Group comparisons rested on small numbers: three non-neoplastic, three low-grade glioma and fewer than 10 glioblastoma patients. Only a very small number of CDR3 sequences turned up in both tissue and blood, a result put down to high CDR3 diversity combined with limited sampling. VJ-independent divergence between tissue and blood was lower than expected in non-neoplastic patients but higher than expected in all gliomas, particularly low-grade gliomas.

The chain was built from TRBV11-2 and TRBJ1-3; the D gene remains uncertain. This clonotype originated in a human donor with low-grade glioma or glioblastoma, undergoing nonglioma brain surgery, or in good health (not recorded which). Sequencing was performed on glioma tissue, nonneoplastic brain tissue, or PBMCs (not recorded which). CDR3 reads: CASSLIPNRGNTIYF. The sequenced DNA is TGTGCCAGCAGCTTAATCCCAAACAGAGGAAACACCATATATTTT.